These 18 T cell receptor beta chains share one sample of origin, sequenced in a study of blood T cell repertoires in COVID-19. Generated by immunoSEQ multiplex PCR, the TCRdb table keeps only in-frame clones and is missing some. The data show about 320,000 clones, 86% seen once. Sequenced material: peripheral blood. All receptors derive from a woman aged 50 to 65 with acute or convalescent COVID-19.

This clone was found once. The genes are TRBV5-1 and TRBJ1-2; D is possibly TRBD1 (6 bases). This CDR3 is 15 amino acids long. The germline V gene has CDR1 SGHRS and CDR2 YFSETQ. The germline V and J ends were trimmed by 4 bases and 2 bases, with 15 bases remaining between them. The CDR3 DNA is TGCGCCAGCAGCGATACAGGGTGGGAAAACTATGGCTACACCTTC. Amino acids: CASSDTGWENYGYTF.

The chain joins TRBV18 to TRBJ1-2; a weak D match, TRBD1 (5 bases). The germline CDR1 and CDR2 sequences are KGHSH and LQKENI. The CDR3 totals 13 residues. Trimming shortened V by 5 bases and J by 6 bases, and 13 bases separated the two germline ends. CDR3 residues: CASSTTLTDGYTF. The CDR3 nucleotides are TGTGCCAGCTCAACTACACTGACAGATGGCTACACCTTC.

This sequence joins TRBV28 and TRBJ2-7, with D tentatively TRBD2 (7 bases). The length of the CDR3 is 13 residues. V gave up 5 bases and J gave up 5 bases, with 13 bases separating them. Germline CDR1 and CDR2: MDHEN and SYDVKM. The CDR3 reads CASSGGGWDEQYF. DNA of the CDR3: TGTGCCAGCAGTGGGGGGGGCTGGGACGAGCAGTACTTC.

The CDR3 is CASSIQGGNEQYF. The CDR3 nucleotides read TGTGCCAGCAGTATACAGGGGGGCAACGAGCAGTACTTC. This sequence joins TRBV9 and TRBJ2-7; 8 bases align to TRBD1. CDR1 and CDR2 (germline): SGDLS, YYNGEE. This CDR3 region has 13 residues. V was pared by 5 bases and J by 5 bases, with 6 bases of the junction left unmatched.

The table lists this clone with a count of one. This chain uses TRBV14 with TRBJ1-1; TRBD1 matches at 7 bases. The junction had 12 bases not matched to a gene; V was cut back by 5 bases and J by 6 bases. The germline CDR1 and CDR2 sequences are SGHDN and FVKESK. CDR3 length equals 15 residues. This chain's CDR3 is CASSALTGNEAEAFF. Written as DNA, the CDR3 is TGTGCCAGCAGCGCCTTGACAGGGAATGAGGCTGAAGCTTTCTTT.

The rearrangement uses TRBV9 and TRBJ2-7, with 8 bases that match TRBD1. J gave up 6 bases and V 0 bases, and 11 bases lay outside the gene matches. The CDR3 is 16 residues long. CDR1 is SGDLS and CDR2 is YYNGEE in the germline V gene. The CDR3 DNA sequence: TGTGCCAGCAGCGTAGGGACAGGGCCATCGATTGGCGAGCAGTACTTC. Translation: CASSVGTGPSIGEQYF.

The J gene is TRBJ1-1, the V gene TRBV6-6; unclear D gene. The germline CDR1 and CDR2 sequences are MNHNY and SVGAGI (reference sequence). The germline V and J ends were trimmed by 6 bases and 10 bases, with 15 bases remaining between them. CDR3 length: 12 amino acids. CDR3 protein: CASSPQQTSAFF. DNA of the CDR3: TGTGCCAGCAGCCCGCAACAAACCTCAGCTTTCTTT.

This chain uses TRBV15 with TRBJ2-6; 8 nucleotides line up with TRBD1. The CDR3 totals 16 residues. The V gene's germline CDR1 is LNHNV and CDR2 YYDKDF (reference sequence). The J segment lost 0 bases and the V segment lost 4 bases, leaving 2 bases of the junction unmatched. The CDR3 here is CATSTGQGSGANVLTF. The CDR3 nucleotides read TGTGCCACCAGCACTGGACAGGGCTCTGGGGCCAACGTCCTGACTTTC.

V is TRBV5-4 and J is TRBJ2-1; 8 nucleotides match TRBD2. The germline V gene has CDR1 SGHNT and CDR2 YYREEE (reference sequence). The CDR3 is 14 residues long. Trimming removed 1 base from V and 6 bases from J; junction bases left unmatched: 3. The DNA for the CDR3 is TGTGCCAGCAGCTTGTCGGGGGGGCGCAATGAGCAGTTCTTC. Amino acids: CASSLSGGRNEQFF.

The CDR3 bases are TGCAGCGCAGAAGGGGTTGGGGATACGCAGTATTTT. Translation: CSAEGVGDTQYF. The V call is TRBV29-1, the J call TRBJ2-3, with a possible D match to TRBD1 (5 bases). The CDR3 totals 12 residues. Deletions cut 7 bases from V and 6 bases from J, with 14 bases between. Germline CDR1 reads SQVTM; CDR2 reads ANQGSEA.

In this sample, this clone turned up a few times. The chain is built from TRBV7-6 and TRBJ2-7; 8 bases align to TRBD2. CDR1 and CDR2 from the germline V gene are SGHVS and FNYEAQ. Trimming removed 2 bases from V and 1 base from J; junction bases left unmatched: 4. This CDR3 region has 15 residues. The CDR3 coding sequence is TGTGCCAGCAGCTTATCACAGCGGGAGTCCTACGAGCAGTACTTC. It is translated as CASSLSQRESYEQYF.

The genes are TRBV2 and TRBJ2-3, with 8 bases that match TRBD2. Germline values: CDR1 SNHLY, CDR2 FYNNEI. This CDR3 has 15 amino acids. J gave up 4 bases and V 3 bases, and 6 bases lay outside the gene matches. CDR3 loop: CASSDRLASADTQYF. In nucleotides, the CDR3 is TGTGCCAGCAGTGATCGACTAGCGAGTGCAGATACGCAGTATTTT.

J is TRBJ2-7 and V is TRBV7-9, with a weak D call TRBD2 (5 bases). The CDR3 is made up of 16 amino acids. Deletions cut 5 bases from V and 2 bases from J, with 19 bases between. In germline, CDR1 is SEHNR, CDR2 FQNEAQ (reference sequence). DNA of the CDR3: TGTGCCAGCAGCCGACGGACGGCGGGCACTGCCTACGAGCAGTACTTC. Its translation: CASSRRTAGTAYEQYF.

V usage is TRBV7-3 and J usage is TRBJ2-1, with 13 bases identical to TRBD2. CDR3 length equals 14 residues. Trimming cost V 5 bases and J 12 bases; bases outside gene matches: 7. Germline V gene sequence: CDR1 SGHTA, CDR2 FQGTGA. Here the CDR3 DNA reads TGTGCCAGCAGCCCAACTGGACTAGCGGGAGCGCAGTTCTTC. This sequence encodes CASSPTGLAGAQFF.

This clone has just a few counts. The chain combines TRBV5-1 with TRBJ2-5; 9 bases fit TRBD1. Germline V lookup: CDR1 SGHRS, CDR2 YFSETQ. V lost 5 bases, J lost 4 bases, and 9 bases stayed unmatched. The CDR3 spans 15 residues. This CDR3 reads CASSKQGARAETQYF. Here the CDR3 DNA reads TGCGCCAGCAGTAAACAGGGGGCCAGGGCAGAGACCCAGTACTTC.

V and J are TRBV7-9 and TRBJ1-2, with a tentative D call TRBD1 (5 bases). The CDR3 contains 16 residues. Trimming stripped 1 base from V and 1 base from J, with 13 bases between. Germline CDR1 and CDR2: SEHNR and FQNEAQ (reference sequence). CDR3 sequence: CASSLEQDIFNYGYTF. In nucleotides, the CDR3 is TGTGCCAGCAGCTTAGAACAGGACATATTTAACTATGGCTACACCTTC. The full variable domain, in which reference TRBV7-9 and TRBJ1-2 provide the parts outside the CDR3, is DTGVSQNPRHKITKRGQNVTFRCDPISEHNRLYWYRQTLGQGPEFLTYFQNEAQLEKSRLLSDRFSAERPKGSFSTLEIQRTEQGDSAMYLCASSLEQDIFNYGYTFGSGTRLTVV.

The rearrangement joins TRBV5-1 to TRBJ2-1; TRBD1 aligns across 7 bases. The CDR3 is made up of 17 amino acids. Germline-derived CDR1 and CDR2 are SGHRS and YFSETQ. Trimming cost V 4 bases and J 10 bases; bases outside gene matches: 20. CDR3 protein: CASSGTTGTTPAGEQFF. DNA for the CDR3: TGCGCCAGCAGCGGCACGACAGGGACCACCCCCGCGGGCGAGCAGTTCTTC. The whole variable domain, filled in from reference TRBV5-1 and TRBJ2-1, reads KAGVTQTPRYLIKTRGQQVTLSCSPISGHRSVSWYQQTPGQGLQFLFEYFSETQRNKGNFPGRFSGRQFSNSRSEMNVSTLELGDSALYLCASSGTTGTTPAGEQFFGPGTRLTVL.

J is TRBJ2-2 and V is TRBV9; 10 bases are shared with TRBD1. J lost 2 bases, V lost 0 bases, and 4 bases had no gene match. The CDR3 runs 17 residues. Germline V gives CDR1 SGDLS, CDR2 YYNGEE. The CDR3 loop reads CASSVARTGGNTGELFF. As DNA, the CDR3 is TGTGCCAGCAGCGTAGCCCGGACAGGGGGTAACACCGGGGAGCTGTTTTTT.